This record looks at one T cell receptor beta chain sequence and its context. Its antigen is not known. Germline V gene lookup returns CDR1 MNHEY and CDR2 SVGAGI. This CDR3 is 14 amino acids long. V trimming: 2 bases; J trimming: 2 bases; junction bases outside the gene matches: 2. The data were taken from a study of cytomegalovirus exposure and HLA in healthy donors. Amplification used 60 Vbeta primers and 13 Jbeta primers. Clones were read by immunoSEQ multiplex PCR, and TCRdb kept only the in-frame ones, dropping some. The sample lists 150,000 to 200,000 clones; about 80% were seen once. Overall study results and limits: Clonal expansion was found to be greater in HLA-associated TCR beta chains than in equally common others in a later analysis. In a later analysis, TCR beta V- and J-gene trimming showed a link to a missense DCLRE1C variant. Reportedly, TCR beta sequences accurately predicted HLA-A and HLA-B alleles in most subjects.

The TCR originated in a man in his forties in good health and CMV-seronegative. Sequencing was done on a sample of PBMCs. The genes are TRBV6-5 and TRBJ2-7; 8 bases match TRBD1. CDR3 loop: CASSYGTGPYEQYF. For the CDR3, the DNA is TGTGCCAGCAGTTACGGGACAGGACCCTACGAGCAGTACTTC.